Listed below are T cell receptor beta chains from one sample, sequenced in a study of blood T cell repertoires in COVID-19. Method: immunoSEQ multiplex PCR; TCRdb's copy keeps in-frame clones and lacks some. The repertoire holds about 130,000 clones, with about 77% as singletons. Specimen: peripheral blood. Receptors were obtained from a man older than 75 with acute or convalescent COVID-19. The CDR3 runs from the conserved cysteine through the conserved F or W. D genes are given only for firm matches. The size entry is marked missing in some rows and otherwise reads once, few, many or a size class.

D	V	size	J	DNA	CDR3
TRBD2	TRBV6-5	.	TRBJ2-1	TGTGCCAGCACCGAAAGCGGGGCGACCTACAATGAGCAGTTCTTC	CASTESGATYNEQFF
.	TRBV5-6	.	TRBJ1-6	TGTGCCAGCAGCTTGACAGGAAACAATTCACCCCTCCACTTT	CASSLTGNNSPLHF
.	TRBV2	.	TRBJ1-2	TGTGCCAGCAGTGATGAAGGCAGGGCTGGCTACACCTTC	CASSDEGRAGYTF
TRBD1	TRBV6-1	.	TRBJ1-2	TGTGCCAGCAGTGCAACGGACAGGCCCCTTAACTATGGCTACACCTTC	CASSATDRPLNYGYTF
.	TRBV28	.	TRBJ1-6	TGTGCCAGCAGTTCTCTCGGACAGAGCTCCTATAATTCACCCCTCCACTTT	CASSSLGQSSYNSPLHF
TRBD2	TRBV3-1/TRBV3-2	.	TRBJ2-7	TGTGCCAGCAGCCAGGGTAGCGGGGGCCTTACCTACGAGCAGTACTTC	CASSQGSGGLTYEQYF
TRBD1	TRBV2	.	TRBJ2-7	TGTGCCAGCAAGGGACAGGGATTTTACGAGCAGTACTTC	CASKGQGFYEQYF
TRBD2	TRBV7-9	few	TRBJ2-1	TGTGCCAGCAGCCCTTCCCGGACTAGCGGTGTCGGTGAGCAGTTCTTC	CASSPSRTSGVGEQFF
.	TRBV6-5	.	TRBJ2-3	TGTGCCAGCAGCCGAGGGAGGCCTAGCACAGATACGCAGTATTTT	CASSRGRPSTDTQYF
TRBD1	TRBV27	.	TRBJ2-1	TGTGCCAGCAGCGACAGGGGCAGTTATTCTAATGAGCAGTTCTTC	CASSDRGSYSNEQFF
.	TRBV7-9	.	TRBJ2-5	TGTGCCAGCAGCTTAGCGGCCCAAGAGACCCAGTACTTC	CASSLAAQETQYF
.	TRBV2	once	TRBJ2-5	TGTGCCAGCAGTCCTGAAGAGACCCAGTACTTC	CASSPEETQYF
.	TRBV7-8	.	TRBJ1-5	TGTGCCAGCAGCCATGGACAGCGGTATAATAGCAATCAGCCCCAGCATTTT	CASSHGQRYNSNQPQHF
TRBD1	TRBV5-1	.	TRBJ2-1	TGCGCCAGCAGCATCTCCGGGACAGGGTACAATGAGCAGTTCTTC	CASSISGTGYNEQFF
.	TRBV2	.	TRBJ1-2	TGTGCCAGCAGTGAAGCGCTCAGCTATGGCTACACCTTC	CASSEALSYGYTF
.	TRBV18	.	TRBJ2-7	TGTGCCAGCTCACCATCGGCGGAGTCGGAGGTGGAGTACTTC	CASSPSAESEVEYF
TRBD1	TRBV7-2	.	TRBJ1-3	TGTGCCAGCAGCCCAGGACAGGTCTCTGGAAACACCATATATTTT	CASSPGQVSGNTIYF
TRBD1	TRBV5-6	.	TRBJ1-2	TGTGCCAGCAGCCCGGACAGGCGCGGTTGGAATGGCTACACCTTC	CASSPDRRGWNGYTF
.	TRBV2	.	TRBJ1-2	TGTGCCACCAGAATGGCAGGGGTCTATGGCTACACCTTC	CATRMAGVYGYTF
.	TRBV7-3	few	TRBJ2-1	TGTGCCAGCAGCTTTATGAGTGGCAATGAGCAGTTCTTC	CASSFMSGNEQFF
TRBD2	TRBV5-6	once	TRBJ2-7	TGTGCCAGCAGCTTGGCCCCGGGGGGGCCAATCGAGCAGTACTTC	CASSLAPGGPIEQYF
.	TRBV14	.	TRBJ1-1	TGTGCCAGCAGCCAAGTCAGGGTGAACACTGAAGCTTTCTTT	CASSQVRVNTEAFF
.	TRBV3-1/TRBV3-2	.	TRBJ1-4	TGTGCCAGCAGCCAAGATCTGAGGCGGGTTAATGAAAAACTGTTTTTT	CASSQDLRRVNEKLFF
.	TRBV9	.	TRBJ1-5	TGTGCCAGCAGCGCGGGAGATGCAGGTATTAGTCAGCCCCAGCATTTT	CASSAGDAGISQPQHF
.	TRBV15	.	TRBJ2-5	TGTGCCACCAGCAGTCCTCGGGACAACCAAGAGACCCAGTACTTC	CATSSPRDNQETQYF
.	TRBV15	.	TRBJ2-3	TGTGCCACCAGCAGAGAATCGGGAGGCACAGATACGCAGTATTTT	CATSRESGGTDTQYF
.	TRBV5-1	.	TRBJ2-1	TGCGCCAGCAGCTTCTCAGGGGCAAGTTCCTACAATGAGCAGTTCTTC	CASSFSGASSYNEQFF
.	TRBV5-6	.	TRBJ2-7	TGTGCCAGCAGCAGACCGACAGCCCTCTACGAGCAGTACTTC	CASSRPTALYEQYF
TRBD1	TRBV6-2/TRBV6-3	.	TRBJ1-4	TGTGCCAGCAGTTACTCGATAGAGGGACAGGACACCCAGCGGGAAAAACTGTTTTTT	CASSYSIEGQDTQREKLFF
TRBD2	TRBV6-2/TRBV6-3	.	TRBJ2-5	TGTGCCAGCAGTTACTCCGGAAGGACTAGCGGTCAAGAGACCCAGTACTTC	CASSYSGRTSGQETQYF
.	TRBV7-6	.	TRBJ2-3	TGTGCCAGCAGCCCTTTAGTAGATACGCAGTATTTT	CASSPLVDTQYF
TRBD1	TRBV18	.	TRBJ1-5	TGTGCCAGCTCACCGGGACAGAGAGATTCACCCCAGCATTTT	CASSPGQRDSPQHF
.	TRBV2	once	TRBJ1-5	TGTGCCAGCAGCAAAGGCGGGATGTTTGGTCAGCCCCAGCATTTT	CASSKGGMFGQPQHF
TRBD1	TRBV4-1	few	TRBJ1-2	TGCGCCAGCAGCCCAGGGACAGGGGTAGAGTATGGCTACACCTTC	CASSPGTGVEYGYTF
.	TRBV2	medium-sized	TRBJ2-7	TGTGCCAGCAGTGAAGGGAGGGTGTTACCGGGAGAGCAGTACTTC	CASSEGRVLPGEQYF
TRBD1	TRBV5-5	.	TRBJ1-6	TGTGCCAGCAGCTTGGGGACAGGGAACCTTTATAATTCACCCCTCCACTTT	CASSLGTGNLYNSPLHF
.	TRBV5-1	.	TRBJ2-3	TGCGCCAGCAGCTTTCGGGGTTTCGTGGAGACAGATACGCAGTATTTT	CASSFRGFVETDTQYF
TRBD1	TRBV7-2	.	TRBJ1-1	TGTGCCAGCAGCTTTGACAGGGGGATAAGTGAAGCTTTCTTT	CASSFDRGISEAFF
.	TRBV5-1	.	TRBJ1-1	TGCGCCAGCGGATCCGGACAAACGAACACTGAAGCTTTCTTT	CASGSGQTNTEAFF
.	TRBV6-6	few	TRBJ1-5	TGTGCCAGCAGTTACTCGGAGGGTAATCAGCCCCAGCATTTT	CASSYSEGNQPQHF
TRBD1	TRBV6-5	.	TRBJ2-7	TGTGCCAGCAGCTTGACAGGGGGACCCTGGGGGCAGTACTTC	CASSLTGGPWGQYF
.	TRBV5-1	.	TRBJ2-3	TGCGCCAGCAGCTCGATATCCGGGGTCAAAGATACGCAGTATTTT	CASSSISGVKDTQYF